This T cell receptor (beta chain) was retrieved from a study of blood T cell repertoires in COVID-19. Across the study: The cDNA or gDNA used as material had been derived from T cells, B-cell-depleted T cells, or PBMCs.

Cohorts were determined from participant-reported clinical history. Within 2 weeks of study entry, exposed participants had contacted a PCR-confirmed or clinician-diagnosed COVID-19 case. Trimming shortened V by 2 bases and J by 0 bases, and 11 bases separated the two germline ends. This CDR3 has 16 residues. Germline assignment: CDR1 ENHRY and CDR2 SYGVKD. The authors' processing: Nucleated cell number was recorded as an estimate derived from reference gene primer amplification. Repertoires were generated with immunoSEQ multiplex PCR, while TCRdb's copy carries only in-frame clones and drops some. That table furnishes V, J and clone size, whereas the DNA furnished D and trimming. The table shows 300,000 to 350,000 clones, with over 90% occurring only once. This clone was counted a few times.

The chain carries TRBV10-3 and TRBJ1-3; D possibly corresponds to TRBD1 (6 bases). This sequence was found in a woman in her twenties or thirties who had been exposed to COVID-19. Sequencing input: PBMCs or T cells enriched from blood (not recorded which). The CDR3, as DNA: TGTGCCATCAGTGAGACAGGGTCCGTCTCTGGAAACACCATATATTTT. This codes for CAISETGSVSGNTIYF.